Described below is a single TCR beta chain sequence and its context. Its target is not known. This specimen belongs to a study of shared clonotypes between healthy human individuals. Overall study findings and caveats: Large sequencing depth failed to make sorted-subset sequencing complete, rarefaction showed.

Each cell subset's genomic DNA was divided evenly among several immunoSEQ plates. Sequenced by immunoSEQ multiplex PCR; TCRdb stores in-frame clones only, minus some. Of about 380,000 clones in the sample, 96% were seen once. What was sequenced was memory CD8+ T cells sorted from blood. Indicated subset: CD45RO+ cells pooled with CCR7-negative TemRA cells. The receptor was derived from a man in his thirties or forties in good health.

The CDR3 here is CASSEQGTEAFF. CDR3 DNA sequence: TGTGCCAGCAGTGAACAGGGCACTGAAGCTTTCTTT. The rearrangement links TRBV6-1 to TRBJ1-1, with D perhaps matching TRBD1 (5 bases). CDR1 is MNHNS and CDR2 is SASEGT in the germline V gene. The CDR3 is made up of 12 amino acids. Trimming took off 2 bases at V and 4 bases at J, with 5 bases between the two ends.